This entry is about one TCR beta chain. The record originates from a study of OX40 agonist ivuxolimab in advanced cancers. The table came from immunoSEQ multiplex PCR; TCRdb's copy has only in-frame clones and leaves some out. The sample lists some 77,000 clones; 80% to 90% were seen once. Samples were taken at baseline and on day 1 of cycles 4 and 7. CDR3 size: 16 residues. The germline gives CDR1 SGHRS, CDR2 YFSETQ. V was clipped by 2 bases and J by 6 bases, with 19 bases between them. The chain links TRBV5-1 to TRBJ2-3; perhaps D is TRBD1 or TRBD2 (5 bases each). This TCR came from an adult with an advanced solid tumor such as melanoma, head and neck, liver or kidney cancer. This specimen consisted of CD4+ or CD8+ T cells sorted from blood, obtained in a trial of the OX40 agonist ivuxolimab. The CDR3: CASSFAPSKGSDTQYF. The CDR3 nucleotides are TGCGCCAGCAGCTTTGCCCCCAGTAAGGGGAGCGATACGCAGTATTTT.